This TCR beta chain appears in the sequencing data of a study of T cells in Graves' hyperthyroidism and ophthalmopathy. This clonotype came up many times. Researchers took RNA transcripts and amplified the TCR beta CDR3 regions from them. HTBI primers were employed in a first-round RT-PCR of the TCR CDR3. TCRdb passed the multiplex PCR reads through MiXCR, listing each CDR3 protein once. The table records about 600,000 distinct CDR3 sequences, roughly a sixth of them present only once. CDR3 length: 15 residues. The germline V gene encodes CDR1 MNHNS and CDR2 SASEGT. J lost 3 bases, V lost 3 bases, and 6 bases had no gene match.

Sequencing was performed on blood. The genes are TRBV6-1 and TRBJ1-2; TRBD1 matches at 8 bases. The clonotype comes from a woman aged 40 to 50 with Graves' ophthalmopathy. CDR3 loop: CASSEAAGGHYGYTF. In DNA, the CDR3 is TGTGCCAGCAGTGAGGCGGCAGGGGGCCACTATGGCTACACCTTC.